This T cell receptor (beta chain) was sequenced during a study of blood T cell repertoires in COVID-19. Study details: Whether acute or convalescent, the COVID-19 samples came from the United States, Italy and Spain.

V lost 8 bases, J lost 6 bases, and 14 bases lay in between. Germline V gene sequence: CDR1 SNHLY, CDR2 FYNNEI. This CDR3 region has 13 residues. Original processing notes: Nucleated cell number was recorded as an estimate derived from reference gene primer amplification. TCRdb's table, derived via immunoSEQ multiplex PCR, lists solely in-frame clones and lacks some. The D gene and trimming were derived from the DNA, and the V and J assignments and clone size from that table. The top ten clones hold roughly 18% of a sample with approximately 120,000 clones, roughly 86% of them seen once. V gene TRBV2 combines with J gene TRBJ1-5; D uncertain. What was sequenced was peripheral blood. This sequence originates from a woman aged 45-65 years who had recovered from COVID-19. Written as DNA, the CDR3 is TGTGCCAGCGACCTTGGGCGGGGTCAGCCCCAGCATTTT. This translates into CASDLGRGQPQHF.